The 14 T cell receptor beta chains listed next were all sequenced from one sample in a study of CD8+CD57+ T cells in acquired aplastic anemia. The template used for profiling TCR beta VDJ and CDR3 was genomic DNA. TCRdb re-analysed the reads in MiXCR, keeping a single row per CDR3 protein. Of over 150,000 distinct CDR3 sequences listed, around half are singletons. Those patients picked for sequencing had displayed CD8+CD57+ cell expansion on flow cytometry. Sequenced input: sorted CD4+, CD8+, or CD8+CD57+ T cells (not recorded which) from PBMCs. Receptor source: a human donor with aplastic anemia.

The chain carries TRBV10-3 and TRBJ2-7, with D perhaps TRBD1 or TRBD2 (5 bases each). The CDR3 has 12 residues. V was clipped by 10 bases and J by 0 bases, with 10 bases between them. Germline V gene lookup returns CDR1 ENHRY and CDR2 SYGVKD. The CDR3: CATGTGSYEQYF. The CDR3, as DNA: TGTGCCACGGGGACGGGCTCCTACGAGCAGTACTTC.

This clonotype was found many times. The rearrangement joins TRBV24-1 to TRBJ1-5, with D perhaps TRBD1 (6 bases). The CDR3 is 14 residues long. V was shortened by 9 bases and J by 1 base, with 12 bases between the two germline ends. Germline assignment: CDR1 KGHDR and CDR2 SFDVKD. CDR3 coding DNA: TGTGCCACCTCCGGGGGCACAAGCAATCAGCCCCAGCATTTT. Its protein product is CATSGGTSNQPQHF.

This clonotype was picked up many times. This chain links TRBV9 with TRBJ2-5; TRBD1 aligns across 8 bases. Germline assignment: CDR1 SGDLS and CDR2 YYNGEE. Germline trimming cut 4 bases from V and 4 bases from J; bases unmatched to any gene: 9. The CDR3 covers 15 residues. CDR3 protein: CASSYRQGQGETQYF. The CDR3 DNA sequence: TGTGCCAGCAGCTATCGACAGGGGCAGGGAGAGACCCAGTACTTC.

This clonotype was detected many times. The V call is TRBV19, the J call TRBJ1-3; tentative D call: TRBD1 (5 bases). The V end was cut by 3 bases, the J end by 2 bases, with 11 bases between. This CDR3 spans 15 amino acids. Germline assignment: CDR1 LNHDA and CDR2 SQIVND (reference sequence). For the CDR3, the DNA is TGTGCCAGTAGTATCGGAGGCAGGGCTGGAAACACCATATATTTT. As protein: CASSIGGRAGNTIYF.

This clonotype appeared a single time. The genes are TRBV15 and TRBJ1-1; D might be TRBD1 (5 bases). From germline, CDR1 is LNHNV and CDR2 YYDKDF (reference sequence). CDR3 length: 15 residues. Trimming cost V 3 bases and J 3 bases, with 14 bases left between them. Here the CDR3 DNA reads TGTGCCACCAGCAGGGGACCATCGACCGACACTGAAGCTTTCTTT. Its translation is CATSRGPSTDTEAFF.

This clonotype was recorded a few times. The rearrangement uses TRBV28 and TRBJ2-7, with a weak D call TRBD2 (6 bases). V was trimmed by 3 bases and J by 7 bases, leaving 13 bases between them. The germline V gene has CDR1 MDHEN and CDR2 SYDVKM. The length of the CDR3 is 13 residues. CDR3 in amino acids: CASSFGGVGEQYF. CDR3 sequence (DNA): TGTGCCAGCAGTTTTGGAGGGGTCGGGGAGCAGTACTTC.

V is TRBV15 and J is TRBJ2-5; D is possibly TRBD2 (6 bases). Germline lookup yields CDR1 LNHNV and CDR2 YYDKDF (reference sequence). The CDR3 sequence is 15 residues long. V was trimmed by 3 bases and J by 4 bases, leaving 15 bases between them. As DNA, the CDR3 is TGTGCCACCAGCAGGGGGGGACGGGATCTAGAGACCCAGTACTTC. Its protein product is CATSRGGRDLETQYF.

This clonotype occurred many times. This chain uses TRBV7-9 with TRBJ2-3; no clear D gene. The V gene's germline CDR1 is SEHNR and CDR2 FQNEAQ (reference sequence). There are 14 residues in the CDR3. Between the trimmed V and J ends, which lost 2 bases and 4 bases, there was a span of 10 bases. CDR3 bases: TGTGCCAGCAGCTTATCGCCGGCGCCAGATACGCAGTATTTT. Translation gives CASSLSPAPDTQYF.

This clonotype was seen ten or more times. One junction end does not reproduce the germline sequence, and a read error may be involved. The CDR3 nucleotides read TGTGCCAGCAGTGCCGGCACAGATACGCAGTATTTT. This gives the protein CASSAGTDTQYF. V is TRBV5-1 and J is TRBJ2-3; D is unresolved. CDR3 length: 12 amino acids. Germline loops: CDR1 SGHRS, CDR2 YFSETQ. Using reference TRBV5-1 and TRBJ2-3 for the parts outside the CDR3, the full variable domain is KAGVTQTPRYLIKTRGQQVTLSCSPISGHRSVSWYQQTPGQGLQFLFEYFSETQRNKGNFPGRFSGRQFSNSRSEMNVSTLELGDSALYLCASSAGTDTQYFGPGTRLTVL.

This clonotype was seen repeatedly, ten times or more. CDR3 nucleotides: TGTGCCAGTAGGGGACCGGGACAGCAGAACTATGGCTACACCTTC. Translating gives CASRGPGQQNYGYTF. This chain joins TRBV19 and TRBJ1-2; TRBD1 aligns across 7 bases. The V and J ends lost 6 bases and 2 bases, in that order; junction bases with no gene match: 9. Germline V lookup: CDR1 LNHDA, CDR2 SQIVND (reference sequence). The CDR3 has 15 residues.

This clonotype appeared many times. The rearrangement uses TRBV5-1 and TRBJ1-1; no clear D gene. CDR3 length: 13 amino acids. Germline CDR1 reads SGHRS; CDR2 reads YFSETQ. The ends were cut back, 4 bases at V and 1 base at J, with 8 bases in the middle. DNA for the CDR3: TGCGCCAGCAGCGCCGATTCGAACACTGAAGCTTTCTTT. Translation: CASSADSNTEAFF.

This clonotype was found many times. CDR3 loop: CASSYNGGYNEKLFF. DNA for the CDR3: TGTGCCAGCAGTTATAATGGCGGTTATAATGAAAAACTGTTTTTT. This rearrangement joins TRBV6-5 to TRBJ1-4; D gene ambiguous. This CDR3 contains 15 residues. Trimming shortened V by 3 bases and J by 4 bases, and 12 bases separated the two germline ends. CDR1 and CDR2 from the germline V gene are MNHEY and SVGAGI.

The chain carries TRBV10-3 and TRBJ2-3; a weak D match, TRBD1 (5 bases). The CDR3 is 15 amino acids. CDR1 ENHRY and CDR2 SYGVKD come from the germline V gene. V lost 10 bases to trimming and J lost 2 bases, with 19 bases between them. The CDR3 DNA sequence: TGTGCCACCATGGACACCCCGATCTCCACAGATACGCAGTATTTT. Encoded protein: CATMDTPISTDTQYF.

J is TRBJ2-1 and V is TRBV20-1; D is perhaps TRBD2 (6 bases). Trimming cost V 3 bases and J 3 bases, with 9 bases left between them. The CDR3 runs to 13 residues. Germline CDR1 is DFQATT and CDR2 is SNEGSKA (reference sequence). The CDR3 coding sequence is TGCAGTGCTAGGGCTAGCGACTACAATGAGCAGTTCTTC. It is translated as CSARASDYNEQFF.